This T cell receptor beta chain emerged from a study of OX40 agonist ivuxolimab in advanced cancers. About the research overall: Patients were roughly 83% male with ages roughly 20 to 90, mean about 54. Eligibility rules accepted prior anti-PD-1, anti-PD-L1 or anti-CTLA-4 therapy, and over 30% had some. General study results and limits: Clonal expansion by week 6 occurred in CD4+ and CD8+ blood T cells (at 0.1 to 3.0 mg/kg).

This CDR3 contains 9 residues. V dropped 4 bases and J dropped 6 bases, with 3 bases sitting between them. Germline CDR1 reads DFQATT; CDR2 reads SNEGSKA (reference sequence). Turning to this clone: Its antigen is not identified.

Assay used: immunoSEQ multiplex PCR; TCRdb lists only in-frame clones, some missing. The sample consists of tens of thousands of clones, roughly 90% of them appearing once. Sequenced material: CD4+ or CD8+ T cells sorted from blood, taken in a trial of the OX40 agonist ivuxolimab. This sequence originates from an adult with an advanced solid tumor such as melanoma, head and neck, liver or kidney cancer. The V gene is TRBV20-1, the J gene TRBJ1-2; D unclear. The chain's CDR3 is CSATDGYTF. In DNA, the CDR3 is TGCAGTGCTACTGATGGCTACACCTTC.